Each of the 3 T cell receptor delta chains below was sequenced from the same sample in a study of γδ T cells in repeated Plasmodium falciparum infection. Bulk repertoires came from Vgamma9/Vdelta2+ or Vdelta2-negative gammadelta T cells flow-sorted from PBMC. TCRdb called clones from the multiplex PCR reads again using CATT. This table has approximately 50,000 delta-chain clones, approximately 1.8% appearing once. The source material was gamma-delta T cells from blood. The source is a pool of human donors (malaria-infected and uninfected, not separated).

This clone was seen a few times. A read error likely explains this, since a far larger clone differs by one base. In the same sample, other DNA sequences code for this CDR3. V and J are TRDV2 and TRDJ3; 12 bases match TRDD3. No J gene is reported in TCRdb; it was inferred here by comparing the DNA with germline. CDR1 is GEAIGNYY and CDR2 is EKD in the germline V gene. CDR3 length equals 21 residues. The DNA for the CDR3 is TGTGCCTGTGACGCGGACTGGGGGATACCTTACAGCTCCTGGGACACCCGGCAGATGTTTTTC. Protein: CACDADWGIPYSSWDTRQMFF.

Notes on this clone: TCRdb's listed protein matches a much larger clone and diverges from this DNA's translation at residue 9, likely through a read error; the protein shown comes from the DNA. The chain combines TRAV38-2/DV8 with TRDJ1; 8 positions match TRDD3. The J gene is not listed in TCRdb, so it was assigned here from a DNA match to germline. The CDR3 sequence is 23 residues long. V dropped 1 base and J dropped 0; count of bases not matched to a gene: 26. The germline V gene encodes CDR1 TSESDYY and CDR2 QEAYKQQN. CDR3 region: CAYRSRRPPTARGYTEYTDKLIF. Written as DNA, the CDR3 is TGTGCTTATAGGAGCCGCCGACCCCCAACCGCCCGGGGATACACCGAGTACACCGATAAACTCATCTTT.

This clone turned up a few times. TCRdb's listed protein matches a much larger clone and diverges from this DNA's translation at residue 19, likely through a read error; the protein shown comes from the DNA. The V gene is TRDV1; the J gene was not called; TRDD3, the D gene given by the table, was not confirmed from the DNA. CDR3 length: 21 amino acids. Per the germline V gene, CDR1 is TSWWSYY and CDR2 is QGS. The CDR3 coding sequence is TGTGCTCTTGGGGAACTCTTGGGACGGGAAACGTACTGGCAGTACACCGATAAACCCATCTTT. Translation gives CALGELLGRETYWQYTDKPIF.